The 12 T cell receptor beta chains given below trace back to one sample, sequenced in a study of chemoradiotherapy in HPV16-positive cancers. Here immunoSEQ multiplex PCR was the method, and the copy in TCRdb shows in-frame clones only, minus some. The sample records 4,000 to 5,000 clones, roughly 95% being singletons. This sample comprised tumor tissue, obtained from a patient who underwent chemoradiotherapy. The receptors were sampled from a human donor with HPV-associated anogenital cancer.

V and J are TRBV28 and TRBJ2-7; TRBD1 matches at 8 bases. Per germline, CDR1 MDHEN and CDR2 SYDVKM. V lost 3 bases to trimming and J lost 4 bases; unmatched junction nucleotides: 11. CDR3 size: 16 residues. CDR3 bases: TGTGCCAGCAGTTTCGTGGGGCAGGGGGCTAGGTACGAGCAGTACTTC. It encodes CASSFVGQGARYEQYF.

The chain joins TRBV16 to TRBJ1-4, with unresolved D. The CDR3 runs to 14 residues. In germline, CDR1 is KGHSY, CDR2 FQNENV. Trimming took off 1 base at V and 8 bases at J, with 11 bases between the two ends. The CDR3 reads CASSQFQAGEKLFF. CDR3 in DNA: TGTGCCAGCAGCCAATTCCAGGCAGGCGAAAAACTGTTTTTT.

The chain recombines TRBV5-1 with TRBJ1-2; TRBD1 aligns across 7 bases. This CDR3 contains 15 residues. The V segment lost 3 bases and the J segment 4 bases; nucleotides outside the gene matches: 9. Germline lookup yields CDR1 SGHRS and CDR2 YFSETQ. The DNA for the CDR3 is TGCGCCAGCAGCTCATCCGGGACAGCACTCTATGGCTACACCTTC. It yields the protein CASSSSGTALYGYTF.

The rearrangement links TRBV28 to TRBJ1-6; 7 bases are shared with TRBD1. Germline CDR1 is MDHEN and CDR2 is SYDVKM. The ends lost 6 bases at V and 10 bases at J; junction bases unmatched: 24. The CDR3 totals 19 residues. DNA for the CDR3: TGTGCCAGCAGGACATCGGGACCGCAGGGGGGCTCATGGGGATCACCCCTCCACTTT. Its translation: CASRTSGPQGGSWGSPLHF. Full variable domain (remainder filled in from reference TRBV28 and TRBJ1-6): DVKVTQSSRYLVKRTGEKVFLECVQDMDHENMFWYRQDPGLGLRLIYFSYDVKMKEKGDIPEGYSVSREKKERFSLILESASTNQTSMYLCASRTSGPQGGSWGSPLHFGNGTRLTVT.

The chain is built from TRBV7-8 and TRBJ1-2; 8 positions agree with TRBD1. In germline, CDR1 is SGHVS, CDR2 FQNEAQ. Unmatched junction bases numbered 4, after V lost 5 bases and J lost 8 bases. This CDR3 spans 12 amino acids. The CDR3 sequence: CASSHRGKGYTF. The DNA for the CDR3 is TGTGCCAGCAGCCACAGGGGGAAGGGCTACACCTTC.

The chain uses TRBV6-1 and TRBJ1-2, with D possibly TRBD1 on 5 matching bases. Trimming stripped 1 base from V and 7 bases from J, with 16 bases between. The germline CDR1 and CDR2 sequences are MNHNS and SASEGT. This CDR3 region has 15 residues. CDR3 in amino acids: CASSEDPRVSAGYTF. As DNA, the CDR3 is TGTGCCAGCAGTGAAGACCCCAGGGTGTCGGCTGGCTACACCTTC.

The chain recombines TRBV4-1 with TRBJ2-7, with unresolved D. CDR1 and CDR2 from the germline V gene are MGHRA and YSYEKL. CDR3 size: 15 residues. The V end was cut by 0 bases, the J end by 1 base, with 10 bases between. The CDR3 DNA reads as TGCGCCAGCAGCCAAGATTTAGCCTTATCCTACGAGCAGTACTTC. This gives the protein CASSQDLALSYEQYF.

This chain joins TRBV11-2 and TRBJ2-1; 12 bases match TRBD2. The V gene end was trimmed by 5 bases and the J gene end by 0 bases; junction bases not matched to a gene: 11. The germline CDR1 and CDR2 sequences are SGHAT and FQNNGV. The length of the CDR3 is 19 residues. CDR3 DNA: TGTGCCAGCAGCCCCCCCGGGACTAGCGGGCGCAACTCCTACAATGAGCAGTTCTTC. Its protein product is CASSPPGTSGRNSYNEQFF. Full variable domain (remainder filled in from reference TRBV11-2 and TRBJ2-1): EAGVAQSPRYKIIEKRQSVAFWCNPISGHATLYWYQQILGQGPKLLIQFQNNGVVDDSQLPKDRFSAERLKGVDSTLKIQPAKLEDSAVYLCASSPPGTSGRNSYNEQFFGPGTRLTVL.

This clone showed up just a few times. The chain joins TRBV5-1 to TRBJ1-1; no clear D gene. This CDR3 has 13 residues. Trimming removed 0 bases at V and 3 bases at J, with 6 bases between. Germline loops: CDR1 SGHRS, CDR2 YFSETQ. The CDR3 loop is CASSLEFHTEAFF. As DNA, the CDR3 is TGCGCCAGCAGCTTGGAGTTTCACACTGAAGCTTTCTTT.

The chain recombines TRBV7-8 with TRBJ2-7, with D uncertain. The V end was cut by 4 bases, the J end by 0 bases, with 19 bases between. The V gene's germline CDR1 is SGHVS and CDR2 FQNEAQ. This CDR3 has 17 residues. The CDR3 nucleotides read TGTGCCAGCAGCTCCCTCGCCTTACTTACAAGCTCCTACGAGCAGTACTTC. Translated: CASSSLALLTSSYEQYF.

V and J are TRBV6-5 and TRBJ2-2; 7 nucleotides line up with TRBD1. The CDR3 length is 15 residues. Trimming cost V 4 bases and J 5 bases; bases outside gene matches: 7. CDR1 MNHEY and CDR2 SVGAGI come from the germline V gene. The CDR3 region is CASSLRAGGTGELFF. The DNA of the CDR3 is TGTGCCAGCAGTTTGAGGGCAGGGGGAACCGGGGAGCTGTTTTTT.

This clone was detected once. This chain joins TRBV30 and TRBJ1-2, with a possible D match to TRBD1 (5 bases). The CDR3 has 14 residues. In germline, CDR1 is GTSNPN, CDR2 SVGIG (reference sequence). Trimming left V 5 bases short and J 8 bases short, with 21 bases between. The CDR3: CAWRTGDLARGYTF. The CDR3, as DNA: TGTGCCTGGCGAACTGGGGACCTCGCAAGGGGCTACACCTTC.